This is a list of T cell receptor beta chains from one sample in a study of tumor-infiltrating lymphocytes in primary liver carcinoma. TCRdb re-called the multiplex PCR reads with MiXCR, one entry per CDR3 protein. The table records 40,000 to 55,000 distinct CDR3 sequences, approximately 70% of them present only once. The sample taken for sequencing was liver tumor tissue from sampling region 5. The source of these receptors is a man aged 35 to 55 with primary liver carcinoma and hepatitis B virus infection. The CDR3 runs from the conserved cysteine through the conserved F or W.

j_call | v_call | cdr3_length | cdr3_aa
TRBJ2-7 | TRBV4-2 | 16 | CVSSQVSSGSSYEQYF
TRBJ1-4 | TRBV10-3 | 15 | CAVSPGTGDNEKLFF
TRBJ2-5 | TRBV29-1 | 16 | CSIDSGTSGSVGTQYF
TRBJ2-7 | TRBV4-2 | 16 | CASSQDPTGGGYEQYF
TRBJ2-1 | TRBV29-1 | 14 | CSVSTSGNYGEQFF
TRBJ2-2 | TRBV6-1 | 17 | CASSDWDNDPNTGDLFF
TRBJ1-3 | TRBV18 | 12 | CASPLGDGSLGF
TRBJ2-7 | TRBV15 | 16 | CATSRDLRSYRDEQYF
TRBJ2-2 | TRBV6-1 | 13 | CASSEHGAGVLSF
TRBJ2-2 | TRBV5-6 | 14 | CASSLNGGTVELFF
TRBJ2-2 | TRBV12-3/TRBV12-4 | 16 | CTSSLLAGVVTGEPFF
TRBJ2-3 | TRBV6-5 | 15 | CASSYSNRTTDTQYF
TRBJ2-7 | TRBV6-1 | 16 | CVSSEGQAGPSYEQYF
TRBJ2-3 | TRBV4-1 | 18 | CASSREGRWEGSTDSQYF
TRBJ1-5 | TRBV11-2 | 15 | CASSLVGGLGQPQHF
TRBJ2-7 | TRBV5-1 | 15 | CASGETSGGVHEQYF
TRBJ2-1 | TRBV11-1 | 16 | CASNLGPGLRTHVQFF
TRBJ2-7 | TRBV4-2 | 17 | CTTTGLAGVYESYEQYF
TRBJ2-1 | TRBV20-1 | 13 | CSARDMAINEQFF
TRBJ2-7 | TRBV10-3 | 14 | CAISGSGGIEKQYF
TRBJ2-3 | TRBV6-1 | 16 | CASSQLAGLTTKTQYF
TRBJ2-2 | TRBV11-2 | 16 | CASSLVSLAGTGELFF
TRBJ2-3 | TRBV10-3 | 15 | CAIRDTSGISDTQYF
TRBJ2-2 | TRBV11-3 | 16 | CASSRSTGGYTGELFF
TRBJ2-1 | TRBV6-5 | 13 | CASSYTGNNEQFF
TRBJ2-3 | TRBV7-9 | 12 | CASSPGADTRYF
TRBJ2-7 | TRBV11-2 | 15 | CASSLAASSSYEQYF
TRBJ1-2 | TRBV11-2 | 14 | CASSPADGDYVYTF
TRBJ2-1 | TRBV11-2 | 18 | CANRKQGRGTRPYNVRFF
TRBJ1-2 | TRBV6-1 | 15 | CTSSEVGGTGRGYTF
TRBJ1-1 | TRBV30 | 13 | CAWSAHSGTEAFF
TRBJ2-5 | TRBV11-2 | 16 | CTSSLGSSGSGETQYF
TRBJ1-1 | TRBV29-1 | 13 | CSVQDREATEAFF
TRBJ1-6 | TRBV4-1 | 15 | CASSQDLSYNSPLHF
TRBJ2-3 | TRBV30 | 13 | CAWSSLSPYAQYF
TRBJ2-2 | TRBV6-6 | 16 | CASTTGGQRNTRELFF
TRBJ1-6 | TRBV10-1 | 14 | CASSPGGPGSPLHF
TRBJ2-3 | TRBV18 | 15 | CASSPRGSGTDTQYF
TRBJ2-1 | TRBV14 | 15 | CVSSHSGGGYNEQFF
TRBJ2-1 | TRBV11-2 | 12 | CASSSEHNEQFF
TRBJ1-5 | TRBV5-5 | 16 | CAGSLDPHGSNQSQHF
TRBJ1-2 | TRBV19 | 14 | CASTRWGEEYGYTF
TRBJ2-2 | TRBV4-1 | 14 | CASSLAGDVTGVVF